This T cell receptor beta chain was captured in a study of read filtering for tumor transcriptome and immune sequencing. Molecular barcoded adaptors covering alpha/delta and beta/gamma chains were used on about 0.4 ug RNA. One entry per CDR3 protein results from TCRdb running MiXCR on the reads. The sample has more than 20,000 distinct CDR3 sequences; roughly 22% are singletons. The CDR3 covers 11 residues. Per the germline V gene, CDR1 is KGHSH and CDR2 is LQKENI. On this clonotype: A much larger clone differs from this one at a single base, so this may be a read error.

The chain employs TRBV18 and TRBJ2-3, with a possible D match to TRBD1 (5 bases). The sample consisted of a population of CD138-negative cells sorted from bone marrow. The receptor was isolated from a donor at least 40 years old with multiple myeloma. This CDR3 reads CACSQENTQYF. CDR3 in DNA: TGTGCCTGCTCACAGGAAAATACGCAGTATTTT.